The table lists the clone carrying this TCR beta chain with many counts. The library protocol tagged individual cDNA molecules with unique molecular identifiers. One entry per CDR3 protein, called by TCRdb with MiXCR from the 5' RACE reads. This table holds about 34,000 distinct CDR3 sequences, roughly 6% found once. This specimen comes from a study of early T cells in non-severe SARS-CoV-2 infection. Background on the study: Sequencing targeted bulk RNA from unsorted whole blood, leaving chains unpaired.

Sequenced sample: whole blood. This TCR derives from an adult who was a healthcare worker with PCR-confirmed SARS-CoV-2 infection or an uninfected control (not recorded which).

The CDR3 is CASSLARRETQYF. The CDR3 coding sequence is TGTGCCAGCAGCTTAGCGAGGAGAGAGACCCAGTACTTC. The chain has TRBV7-8 and TRBJ2-5; D gene ambiguous. The CDR3 runs to 13 residues. Per the germline V gene, CDR1 is SGHVS and CDR2 is FQNEAQ. Trimming left V 0 bases short and J 4 bases short, with 6 bases between.